Following are 21 T cell receptor beta chains from one sample sequenced in a study of early T cells in non-severe SARS-CoV-2 infection (dated by TCRdb to the early 2020s). Receptor libraries were prepared by 5' RACE. Sequenced using a NextSeq 500. TCRdb ran its own pipeline on the public reads, namely fastp trimming at Q25 and MiXCR clone calling, and kept in-frame beta chains. Each record represents a unique CDR3 protein, reported with the most common genes and DNA among its rows. The sample table holds tens of thousands of distinct CDR3 sequences, of which about a tenth were seen once. Less than 25% of the sample is held by the ten biggest clonotypes. The sequencing sample was made of whole blood. The receptor source for this set is an adult who was a healthcare worker with PCR-confirmed SARS-CoV-2 infection or an uninfected control (not recorded which).

The chain has TRBV20-1 and TRBJ2-4; 10 nucleotides align to TRBD2. Unmatched junction bases numbered 7, after V lost 4 bases and J lost 1 base. Germline-derived CDR1 and CDR2 are DFQATT and SNEGSKA (reference sequence). The CDR3 sequence is 16 residues long. CDR3 in amino acids: CSANRGTSDAKNIQYF. The CDR3 DNA is TGCAGTGCTAATAGAGGGACTAGCGATGCCAAAAACATTCAGTACTTC.

In its sample, this clonotype was seen a few times. The chain recombines TRBV6-6 with TRBJ2-1; D unclear. This CDR3 spans 11 amino acids. V was clipped by 5 bases and J by 7 bases, with 6 bases between them. The germline gives CDR1 MNHNY, CDR2 SVGAGI (reference sequence). The CDR3 loop reads CASSLRNEQFF. In DNA form, the CDR3 reads TGTGCCAGCAGTCTCAGGAATGAGCAGTTCTTC.

The chain combines TRBV25-1 with TRBJ2-3; a weak D match, TRBD1 (6 bases). This CDR3 is 15 amino acids long. Germline V gene sequence: CDR1 MGHDK, CDR2 SYGVNS. With 4 bases removed from V and 2 bases from J, the gap between germline ends came to 13 bases. The CDR3 sequence: CASSGGLHNTDTQYF. CDR3 bases: TGTGCCAGCAGTGGGGGGCTACACAACACAGATACGCAGTATTTT.

This clonotype was observed at least ten times. The rearrangement uses TRBV7-8 and TRBJ2-7; possibly TRBD1 for D (5 bases). The CDR3 is 15 amino acids. From germline, CDR1 is SGHVS and CDR2 FQNEAQ. Between the trimmed V and J ends, which lost 4 bases and 4 bases, there was a span of 17 bases. The CDR3 region has the DNA TGTGCCAGCAGCTCAGGGCGGACACCTGAGTACGAGCAGTACTTC. Translated, it gives CASSSGRTPEYEQYF.

This clonotype was detected a few times. This sequence joins TRBV3-1 and TRBJ2-7; D gene unclear. In germline, CDR1 is LGHDT, CDR2 YNNKEL (reference sequence). The CDR3 is made up of 11 amino acids. V was clipped by 8 bases and J by 5 bases, with 10 bases between them. CDR3 sequence (DNA): TGTGCCAGCGGCCGGTATGACGAGCAGTACTTC. Encoded protein: CASGRYDEQYF.

This clonotype was recorded at least ten times. The rearrangement uses TRBV20-1 and TRBJ2-4; 12 bases are shared with TRBD2. The CDR3 sequence is 16 residues long. With 6 bases clipped from V and 3 bases from J, the junction kept 9 bases outside the gene matches. The germline V gene has CDR1 DFQATT and CDR2 SNEGSKA (reference sequence). CDR3 nucleotides: TGCAGTGCGCCCGGACTAGCGGGGACCAACAAAAACATTCAGTACTTC. Amino acid sequence: CSAPGLAGTNKNIQYF.

The chain employs TRBV11-2 and TRBJ2-1; 9 bases line up with TRBD2. Germline-derived CDR1 and CDR2 are SGHAT and FQNNGV. The V segment lost 3 bases and the J segment 0 bases; nucleotides outside the gene matches: 3. There are 16 residues in the CDR3. The CDR3: CASSFGGGASYNEQFF. The CDR3 nucleotides are TGTGCCAGCAGCTTTGGCGGGGGGGCCTCCTACAATGAGCAGTTCTTC.

This clonotype was counted only a few times. A junction boundary mismatches the germline segment, possibly from a read error. This rearrangement joins TRBV12-3 or TRBV12-4 to TRBJ2-6; no reliable D call. This CDR3 is 13 amino acids long. The CDR3 DNA reads TGTGCCAGCGGTTTATCCGGGGCCAACGTCCTGACTTTC. Its protein is CASGLSGANVLTF.

This clonotype was observed a few times. The chain links TRBV7-2 to TRBJ2-1, with D perhaps matching TRBD1 (5 bases). The germline V and J ends were trimmed by 3 bases and 5 bases, with 8 bases remaining between them. CDR1 SGHTA and CDR2 FQGNSA come from the germline V gene. The CDR3 is made up of 13 amino acids. The CDR3 nucleotides are TGTGCCAGCAGCTTGCGACAGAACAATGAGCAGTTCTTC. Translation gives CASSLRQNNEQFF. The variable domain in full, with the rest retrieved from reference TRBV7-2 and TRBJ2-1, is GAGVSQSPSNKVTEKGKDVELRCDPISGHTALYWYRQSLGQGLEFLIYFQGNSAPDKSGLPSDRFSAERTGGSVSTLTIQRTQQEDSAVYLCASSLRQNNEQFFGPGTRLTVL.

The rearrangement links TRBV30 to TRBJ2-1; TRBD2 matches 9 bases. The CDR3 spans 14 residues. The ends lost 2 bases at V and 9 bases at J; junction bases unmatched: 8. CDR1 GTSNPN and CDR2 SVGIG come from the germline V gene (reference sequence). DNA for the CDR3: TGTGCCTGGAGTACCCAGCGGGGGGCGGGTGAGCAGTTCTTC. It codes for CAWSTQRGAGEQFF.

The chain couples TRBV5-1 to TRBJ2-7; 8 nucleotides align to TRBD1. Germline CDR1 reads SGHRS; CDR2 reads YFSETQ. Trimming cost V 2 bases and J 3 bases; bases outside gene matches: 7. This CDR3 contains 15 residues. The CDR3 is CASSFTQGASYEQYF. The DNA of the CDR3 is TGCGCCAGCAGCTTTACCCAGGGGGCCAGCTACGAGCAGTACTTC.

The chain combines TRBV20-1 with TRBJ2-1, with 10 bases aligning to TRBD1. The CDR3 is 15 amino acids. Germline V CDR1 and CDR2: DFQATT, SNEGSKA (reference sequence). Germline trimming cut 6 bases from V and 6 bases from J; bases unmatched to any gene: 11. The CDR3 here is CSATNPGQGSNEQFF. CDR3 nucleotide sequence: TGCAGTGCAACTAACCCGGGACAGGGGAGCAATGAGCAGTTCTTC.

This chain links TRBV13 with TRBJ2-7; TRBD2 might be the D (6 bases). Germline V CDR1 and CDR2: PRHDT, FYEKMQ (reference sequence). The length of the CDR3 is 12 residues. V was pared by 4 bases and J by 6 bases, with 10 bases between. This CDR3 is CASSYGTGEQYF. DNA of the CDR3: TGTGCCAGCAGCTACGGGACTGGCGAGCAGTACTTC. Complete variable domain (other parts from reference TRBV13 and TRBJ2-7): AAGVIQSPRHLIKEKRETATLKCYPIPRHDTVYWYQQGPGQDPQFLISFYEKMQSDKGSIPDRFSAQQFSDYHSELNMSSLELGDSALYFCASSYGTGEQYFGPGTRLTVT.

V gene TRBV5-1 combines with J gene TRBJ1-1; the D gene is possibly TRBD1 (5 bases). The length of the CDR3 is 14 residues. Germline V gives CDR1 SGHRS, CDR2 YFSETQ. Trimming pared 5 bases from V and 0 bases from J, leaving 11 bases between. As DNA, the CDR3 is TGCGCCAGCAGGGTGGGGGACGTGAACACTGAAGCTTTCTTT. Its protein product is CASRVGDVNTEAFF.

This clonotype was seen at least ten times. The chain employs TRBV5-1 and TRBJ2-5, with D possibly matching TRBD2 (6 bases). The CDR3 runs 15 residues. V dropped 4 bases and J dropped 4 bases, with 17 bases sitting between them. Germline values: CDR1 SGHRS, CDR2 YFSETQ. The CDR3 DNA is TGCGCCAGCAGCCCCTCTAGCGCATCCGGAGAGACCCAGTACTTC. This translates into CASSPSSASGETQYF.

The chain employs TRBV6-1 and TRBJ2-7, with TRBD2 matching over 8 bases. CDR1 and CDR2 from the germline V gene are MNHNS and SASEGT. The CDR3 extends over 14 amino acids. With 4 bases clipped from V and 2 bases from J, the junction kept 4 bases outside the gene matches. CDR3 in DNA: TGTGCCAGCAGTGGACTAGCGCCAACCTACGAGCAGTACTTC. Translation gives CASSGLAPTYEQYF.

This clonotype was seen at least ten times. This chain connects TRBV2 to TRBJ2-5, with TRBD2 identical over 10 bases. In germline, CDR1 is SNHLY, CDR2 FYNNEI. Trimming at V came to 5 bases and at J to 3 bases, leaving 6 bases not matched to a gene. CDR3 size: 15 residues. This CDR3 reads CASSRTSGGEETQYF. The CDR3 bases are TGTGCCAGCAGTAGGACTAGCGGCGGCGAAGAGACCCAGTACTTC.

The chain recombines TRBV13 with TRBJ2-1; D may be TRBD2 (5 bases). CDR3 length equals 12 residues. The germline V and J ends were trimmed by 3 bases and 9 bases, with 9 bases remaining between them. Germline V gene lookup returns CDR1 PRHDT and CDR2 FYEKMQ (reference sequence). CDR3 in amino acids: CASSFSVGEQFF. CDR3 nucleotide sequence: TGTGCCAGCAGCTTTAGCGTTGGTGAGCAGTTCTTC. Supplemented by reference TRBV13 and TRBJ2-1, the full variable domain reads AAGVIQSPRHLIKEKRETATLKCYPIPRHDTVYWYQQGPGQDPQFLISFYEKMQSDKGSIPDRFSAQQFSDYHSELNMSSLELGDSALYFCASSFSVGEQFFGPGTRLTVL.

The chain is built from TRBV9 and TRBJ1-5; no clear D. There are 13 residues in the CDR3. CDR1 SGDLS and CDR2 YYNGEE come from the germline V gene. V was pared by 0 bases and J by 7 bases, with 8 bases between. CDR3 sequence (DNA): TGTGCCAGCAGCGTAGCCGGGGTACAGCCCCAGCATTTT. This codes for CASSVAGVQPQHF.

This clonotype was counted between two and nine times. The V call is TRBV18, the J call TRBJ2-3; D might be TRBD1 (6 bases). V dropped 6 bases and J dropped 5 bases, with 9 bases sitting between them. Germline V gives CDR1 KGHSH, CDR2 LQKENI. The CDR3 loop spans 12 amino acids. The CDR3: CASSAGEDTQYF. The CDR3 DNA sequence: TGTGCCAGCTCCGCAGGGGAAGATACGCAGTATTTT.

This clonotype was seen a handful of times. The chain joins TRBV7-9 to TRBJ2-1; possible D gene TRBD2, 6 bases. This CDR3 comprises 15 residues. From germline, CDR1 is SEHNR and CDR2 FQNEAQ (reference sequence). The V end lost 3 bases, the J end lost 3 bases, and 12 bases lay between the germline ends. The CDR3 DNA reads TGTGCCAGCAGCTTGTTGCCGGGGGACTACAATGAGCAGTTCTTC. Its translation is CASSLLPGDYNEQFF.